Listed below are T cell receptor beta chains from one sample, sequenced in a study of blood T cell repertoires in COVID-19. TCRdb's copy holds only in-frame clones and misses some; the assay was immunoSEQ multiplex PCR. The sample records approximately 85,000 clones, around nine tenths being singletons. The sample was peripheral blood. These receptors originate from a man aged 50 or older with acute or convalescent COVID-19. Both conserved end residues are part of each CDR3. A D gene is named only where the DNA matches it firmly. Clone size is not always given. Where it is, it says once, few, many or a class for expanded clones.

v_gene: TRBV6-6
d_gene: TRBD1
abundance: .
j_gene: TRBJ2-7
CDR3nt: TGTGCCAGCACCAGTGGACAGGGAACCTACGAGCAGTACTTC
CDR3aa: CASTSGQGTYEQYF

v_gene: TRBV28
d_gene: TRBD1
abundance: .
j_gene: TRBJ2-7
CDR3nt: TGTGCCAGCAGTGATATACCCGGGACAGGGCCTCTCTACGAGCAGTACTTC
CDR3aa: CASSDIPGTGPLYEQYF

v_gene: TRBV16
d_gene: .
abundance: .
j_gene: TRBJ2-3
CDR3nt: TGTGCCAGCAGCCAACGCCCCACCACTAGCACAGATACGCAGTATTTT
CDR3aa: CASSQRPTTSTDTQYF

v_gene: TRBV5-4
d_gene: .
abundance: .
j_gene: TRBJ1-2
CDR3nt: TGTGCCAGCAGCTCTGGGGGGACCTATGGCTACACCTTC
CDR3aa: CASSSGGTYGYTF

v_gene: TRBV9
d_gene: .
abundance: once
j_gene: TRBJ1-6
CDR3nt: TGTGCCAGCAGCACCCGACAGGAAAATTCACCCCTCCACTTT
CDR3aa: CASSTRQENSPLHF

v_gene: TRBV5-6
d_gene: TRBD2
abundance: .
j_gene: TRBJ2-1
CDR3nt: TGTGCCAGCAGCACCCTTCGAGCGGGAGGGGAATACAATGAGCAGTTCTTC
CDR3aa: CASSTLRAGGEYNEQFF

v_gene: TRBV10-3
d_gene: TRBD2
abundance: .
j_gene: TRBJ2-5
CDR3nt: TGTGCCATCAGCATAGGGACTAGCGGGGGGGCGGAAGAGACCCAGTACTTC
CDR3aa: CAISIGTSGGAEETQYF

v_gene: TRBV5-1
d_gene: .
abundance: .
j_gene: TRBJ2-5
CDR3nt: TGCGCCAGCAGCTTGGGGGGCGGAGAGACCCAGTACTTC
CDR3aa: CASSLGGGETQYF

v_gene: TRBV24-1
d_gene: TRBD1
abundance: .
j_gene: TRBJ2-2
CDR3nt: TGTGCCACCGGGACAGGGTTGGGGAGCACCGGGGAGCTGTTTTTT
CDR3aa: CATGTGLGSTGELFF

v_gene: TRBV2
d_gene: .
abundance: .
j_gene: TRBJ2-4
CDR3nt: TGTGCCAGCAGCTCCCGACCCCAGGGTCACATTCAGTACTTC
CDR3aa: CASSSRPQGHIQYF

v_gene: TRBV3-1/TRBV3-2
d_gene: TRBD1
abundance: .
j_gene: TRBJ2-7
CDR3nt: TGTGCCAGCAGCCACCGGACAGGGGGTGATAGGGAGCAGTACTTC
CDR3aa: CASSHRTGGDREQYF

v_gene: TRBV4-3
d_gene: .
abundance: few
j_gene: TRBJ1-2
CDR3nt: TGCGCCAGCAGCCCTAGGGGGGGAAGGGGCTACACCTTC
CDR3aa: CASSPRGGRGYTF

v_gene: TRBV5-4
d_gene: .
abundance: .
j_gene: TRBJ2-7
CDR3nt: TGTGCCAGCAGCTCTTCTAGCGTGCCATCCTACGAGCAGTACTTC
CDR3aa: CASSSSSVPSYEQYF

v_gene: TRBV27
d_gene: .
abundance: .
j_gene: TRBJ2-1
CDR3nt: TGTGCCAGCAGTTTCCCCCCCCTTGGGGAGAATGCCAATGAGCAGTTCTTC
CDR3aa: CASSFPPLGENANEQFF

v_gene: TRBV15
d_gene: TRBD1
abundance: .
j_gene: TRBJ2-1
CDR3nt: TGTGCCACCAGCACAGACAGGGGGGCCTACAATGAGCAGTTCTTC
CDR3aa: CATSTDRGAYNEQFF

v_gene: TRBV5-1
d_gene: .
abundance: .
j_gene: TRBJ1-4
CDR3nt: TGCGCCAGCAGCCCGGGGAGGGGAACTAATGAAAAACTGTTTTTT
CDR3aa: CASSPGRGTNEKLFF

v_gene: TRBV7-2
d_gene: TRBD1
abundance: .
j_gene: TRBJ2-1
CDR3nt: TGTGCCAGCAGACCCGACAGGGATTCCTACAATGAGCAGTTCTTC
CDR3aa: CASRPDRDSYNEQFF

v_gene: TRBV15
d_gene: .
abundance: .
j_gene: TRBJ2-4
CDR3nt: TGTGCCACCAGCACTAGGACATATGTGTCGGGAAACATTCAGTACTTC
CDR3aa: CATSTRTYVSGNIQYF

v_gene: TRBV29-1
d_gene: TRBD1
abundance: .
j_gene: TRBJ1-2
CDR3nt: TGCAGCGTTGCGAGGACAGGGCCCTATGGCTACACCTTC
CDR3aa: CSVARTGPYGYTF

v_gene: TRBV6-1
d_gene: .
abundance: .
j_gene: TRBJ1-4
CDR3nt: TGTGCCAGCAGTGTTTTAACAGGAGCAACTAATGAAAAACTGTTTTTT
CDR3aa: CASSVLTGATNEKLFF

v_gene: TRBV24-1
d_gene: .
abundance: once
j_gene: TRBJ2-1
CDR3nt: TGTGCCACCAGTGAAGCCAGGGGCTACAATGAGCAGTTCTTC
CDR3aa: CATSEARGYNEQFF

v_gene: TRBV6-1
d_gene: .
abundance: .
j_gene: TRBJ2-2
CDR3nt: TGTGCCAGCAGTGAGGGCAGGATACGTGGGGAGCTGTTTTTT
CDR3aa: CASSEGRIRGELFF

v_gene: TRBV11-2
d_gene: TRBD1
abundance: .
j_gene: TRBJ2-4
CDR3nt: TGTGCCAGCAGCGCCGGGGACAGGAAAAACATTCAGTACTTC
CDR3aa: CASSAGDRKNIQYF

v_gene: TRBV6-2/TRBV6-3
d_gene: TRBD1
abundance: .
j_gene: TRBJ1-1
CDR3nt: TGTGCCAGCAGTACCGGGACAGCGAACACTGAAGCTTTCTTT
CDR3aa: CASSTGTANTEAFF

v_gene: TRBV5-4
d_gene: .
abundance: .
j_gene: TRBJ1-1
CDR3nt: TGTGCCAGCAGCTCCGGACTGTGGGATACTGAAGCTTTCTTT
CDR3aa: CASSSGLWDTEAFF

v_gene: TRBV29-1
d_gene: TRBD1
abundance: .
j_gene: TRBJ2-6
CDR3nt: TGCAGCGCCGGGACAGATTGGGCCAACGTCCTGACTTTC
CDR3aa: CSAGTDWANVLTF

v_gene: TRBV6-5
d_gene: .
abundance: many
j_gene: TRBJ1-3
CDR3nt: TGTGCCAGCACAGGCAACTCTGGAAACACCATATATTTT
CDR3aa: CASTGNSGNTIYF

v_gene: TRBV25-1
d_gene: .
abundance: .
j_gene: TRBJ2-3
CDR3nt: TGTGCCAGCAGTGATCCAGGGGGCACAGATACGCAGTATTTT
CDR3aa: CASSDPGGTDTQYF